These 26 T cell receptor beta chains were all obtained from the same sample, sequenced in a study of blood T cell repertoires in COVID-19. TCRdb's table, derived via immunoSEQ multiplex PCR, lists solely in-frame clones and lacks some. In the table there are 150,000 to 200,000 clones, 87% of which are singletons. The specimen was peripheral blood. The origin of the receptors is a woman in her sixties or seventies with COVID-19, enrolled during active disease.

There are a few counts of this clone. The chain employs TRBV19 and TRBJ2-7, with 8 bases fitting TRBD1. The CDR3 totals 14 residues. Germline V gene data show CDR1 as LNHDA and CDR2 as SQIVND (reference sequence). With 4 bases clipped from V and 3 bases from J, the junction kept 5 bases outside the gene matches. CDR3 DNA: TGTGCCAGTAGTACCTACGGACAGGGCTACGAGCAGTACTTC. Translating it yields CASSTYGQGYEQYF.

The rearrangement links TRBV30 to TRBJ1-1; TRBD1 aligns across 10 bases. The CDR3 totals 12 residues. Losses at the gene ends were 7 bases for V and 5 bases for J; bases not matched to a gene: 4. Germline V gene sequence: CDR1 GTSNPN, CDR2 SVGIG (reference sequence). Here the CDR3 DNA reads TGTGCCTTAGGGGGACAGGGGACTGAAGCTTTCTTT. Protein: CALGGQGTEAFF.

V is TRBV7-9 and J is TRBJ1-1, with TRBD1 identical over 8 bases. CDR1 SEHNR and CDR2 FQNEAQ come from the germline V gene (reference sequence). This CDR3 is built from 14 residues. The trim removed 2 bases at V and 5 bases at J, leaving 4 bases unmatched. The CDR3 here is CASSLLTGGTEAFF. The CDR3 coding sequence is TGTGCCAGCAGCTTACTTACAGGGGGGACTGAAGCTTTCTTT.

The J gene is TRBJ2-2, the V gene TRBV28; D possibly corresponds to TRBD2 (6 bases). The CDR3 consists of 17 residues. V lost 8 bases to trimming and J lost 4 bases, with 23 bases between them. Germline values: CDR1 MDHEN, CDR2 SYDVKM. CDR3 nucleotide sequence: TGTGCCAGCCTCTCTGAGGAGGGGTTGAGGGGCACCGGGGAGCTGTTTTTT. This gives the protein CASLSEEGLRGTGELFF.

This chain uses TRBV5-4 with TRBJ2-3, with D tentatively TRBD2 (8 bases). V was cut by 2 bases and J by 1 base, with 17 bases left in between. The CDR3 is made up of 17 amino acids. Germline loops: CDR1 SGHNT, CDR2 YYREEE (reference sequence). The CDR3: CASSLYRGAGGTDTQYF. The CDR3 DNA sequence: TGTGCCAGCAGCTTATACAGGGGAGCGGGAGGCACAGATACGCAGTATTTT.

The genes are TRBV18 and TRBJ1-5, with 8 bases that match TRBD1. V gave up 6 bases and J gave up 3 bases; unmatched junction bases: 7. The CDR3 runs 15 residues. Germline assignment: CDR1 KGHSH and CDR2 LQKENI. The CDR3 loop is CASSEGQAINQPQHF. For the CDR3, the DNA is TGTGCCAGCTCGGAGGGACAGGCGATCAATCAGCCCCAGCATTTT.

The chain's CDR3 is CASSTGREAFF. The DNA of the CDR3 is TGTGCCAGCTCAACAGGTCGAGAAGCTTTCTTT. The chain is built from TRBV18 and TRBJ1-1; D might be TRBD1 (5 bases). V was pared by 5 bases and J by 8 bases, with 9 bases between. This CDR3 region has 11 residues. Germline CDR1 and CDR2: KGHSH and LQKENI.

The CDR3 here is CASSLVPGQAQETQYF. CDR3 bases: TGTGCCAGCAGTCTGGTGCCGGGACAGGCCCAAGAGACCCAGTACTTC. The chain recombines TRBV28 with TRBJ2-5; 8 positions agree with TRBD1. Germline V gene lookup returns CDR1 MDHEN and CDR2 SYDVKM. The CDR3 is 16 amino acids. The trim removed 5 bases at V and 1 base at J, leaving 9 bases unmatched.

This clone has a single count. This chain joins TRBV19 and TRBJ1-1; 9 bases map to TRBD1. Germline loops: CDR1 LNHDA, CDR2 SQIVND (reference sequence). Trimming removed 6 bases from V and 0 bases from J; junction bases left unmatched: 8. The CDR3 is 16 residues long. CDR3 nucleotide sequence: TGTGCCAGTAGCAGACAGGGGGGTTTCATGAACACTGAAGCTTTCTTT. It specifies CASSRQGGFMNTEAFF.

The CDR3 reads CASSPGVPTSNEKLFF. The CDR3 DNA reads TGTGCCAGCAGCCCCGGTGTCCCGACATCTAATGAAAAACTGTTTTTT. The J gene is TRBJ1-4, the V gene TRBV5-4; the D is unclear. CDR1 and CDR2 (germline): SGHNT, YYREEE (reference sequence). CDR3 length equals 16 residues. Trimming shortened V by 4 bases and J by 3 bases, and 16 bases separated the two germline ends. Variable domain in full (rest from reference TRBV5-4 and TRBJ1-4): ETGVTQSPTHLIKTRGQQVTLRCSSQSGHNTVSWYQQALGQGPQFIFQYYREEENGRGNFPPRFSGLQFPNYSSELNVNALELDDSALYLCASSPGVPTSNEKLFFGSGTQLSVL.

This chain links TRBV5-5 with TRBJ2-1, with TRBD1 matching 8 bases. The junction had 2 bases not matched to a gene; V was cut back by 0 bases and J by 9 bases. CDR1 is SGHKS, CDR2 YYEKEE, per germline (reference sequence). The CDR3 totals 13 residues. CDR3 nucleotide sequence: TGTGCCAGCAGCTTGGGGACAGGGTCTGAGCAGTTCTTC. It codes for CASSLGTGSEQFF.

V is TRBV5-1 and J is TRBJ2-7; 7 positions agree with TRBD1. The CDR3 totals 14 residues. J was trimmed by 3 bases and V by 4 bases; bases with no gene match: 7. Germline CDR1 and CDR2: SGHRS and YFSETQ. CDR3: CASSQQGSGYEQYF. In nucleotides, the CDR3 is TGCGCCAGCAGCCAACAGGGGAGTGGCTACGAGCAGTACTTC.

The rearrangement links TRBV2 to TRBJ2-3; 7 nucleotides match TRBD2. Germline CDR1 is SNHLY and CDR2 is FYNNEI. There are 14 residues in the CDR3. Germline trimming cut 7 bases from V and 2 bases from J; bases unmatched to any gene: 6. The CDR3 DNA reads as TGTGCCAGCACGGGACTACTCTTCACAGATACGCAGTATTTT. Its protein is CASTGLLFTDTQYF.

This chain uses TRBV11-2 with TRBJ2-1, with 13 bases aligning to TRBD2. Germline CDR1 is SGHAT and CDR2 is FQNNGV. J lost 6 bases, V lost 1 base, and 0 bases had no gene match. The CDR3 length is 15 residues. The CDR3 DNA sequence: TGTGCCAGCAGCTTAGGACTAGCGGGGGGCAATGAGCAGTTCTTC. Translated, it gives CASSLGLAGGNEQFF.

The rearrangement joins TRBV5-8 to TRBJ2-7, with 11 positions matching TRBD2. There are 17 residues in the CDR3. V lost 5 bases and J lost 2; bases outside the gene matches: 12. The germline V gene has CDR1 SGHTS and CDR2 YDEGEE. CDR3 nucleotide sequence: TGTGCCAGCAGGCATTTCTTCGGGACTAGCGGTCCCTACGAGCAGTACTTC. The encoded protein is CASRHFFGTSGPYEQYF.

The rearrangement joins TRBV2 to TRBJ1-4; D is unclear. CDR3 length: 11 amino acids. Per the germline V gene, CDR1 is SNHLY and CDR2 is FYNNEI. The V and J ends lost 4 bases and 8 bases respectively, with 5 bases between them. CDR3 DNA sequence: TGTGCCAGCAGTGTAAAAGAAAAACTGTTTTTT. Residues: CASSVKEKLFF.

This chain joins TRBV18 and TRBJ1-1; D gene ambiguous. From germline, CDR1 is KGHSH and CDR2 LQKENI. The CDR3 spans 11 residues. Trimming shortened V by 6 bases and J by 8 bases, and 10 bases separated the two germline ends. CDR3 amino acids: CASSPTEEAFF. The CDR3 nucleotides read TGTGCCAGCTCCCCAACAGAAGAAGCTTTCTTT.

This sequence joins TRBV18 and TRBJ2-5; D is unresolved. V was shortened by 3 bases and J by 5 bases, with 4 bases between the two germline ends. This CDR3 region has 11 residues. The germline V gene has CDR1 KGHSH and CDR2 LQKENI. For the CDR3, the DNA is TGTGCCAGCTCACCGGGCGAGACCCAGTACTTC. Encoded protein: CASSPGETQYF. The full variable domain, in which reference TRBV18 and TRBJ2-5 provide the parts outside the CDR3, is NAGVMQNPRHLVRRRGQEARLRCSPMKGHSHVYWYRQLPEEGLKFMVYLQKENIIDESGMPKERFSAEFPKEGPSILRIQQVVRGDSAAYFCASSPGETQYFGPGTRLLVL.

The rearrangement links TRBV14 to TRBJ2-2; 9 bases are shared with TRBD1. The length of the CDR3 is 16 residues. Germline trimming cut 2 bases from V and 0 bases from J; bases unmatched to any gene: 1. Looked up from germline, CDR1 is SGHDN and CDR2 is FVKESK. CDR3: CASSQWDRANTGELFF. CDR3 DNA: TGTGCCAGCAGCCAATGGGACAGGGCGAACACCGGGGAGCTGTTTTTT.

The V call is TRBV5-4, the J call TRBJ1-1; TRBD1 aligns across 8 bases. Per germline, CDR1 SGHNT and CDR2 YYREEE (reference sequence). V trimming: 0 bases; J trimming: 5 bases; junction bases outside the gene matches: 3. This CDR3 is 14 amino acids long. CDR3 protein: CASSLGDRGTEAFF. The DNA for the CDR3 is TGTGCCAGCAGCTTGGGAGACAGGGGAACTGAAGCTTTCTTT.

The genes are TRBV7-9 and TRBJ2-1; D gene uncertain. The germline gives CDR1 SEHNR, CDR2 FQNEAQ (reference sequence). Trimming pared 5 bases from V and 8 bases from J, leaving 7 bases between. CDR3 size: 11 residues. DNA for the CDR3: TGTGCCAGCAGCGGCGGATATGAGCAGTTCTTC. It encodes CASSGGYEQFF.

The V gene is TRBV27, the J gene TRBJ2-1; no reliable D call. The germline V gene has CDR1 MNHEY and CDR2 SMNVEV (reference sequence). The CDR3 loop spans 11 amino acids. Deletions cut 5 bases from V and 7 bases from J, with 6 bases between. The CDR3: CASSHRNEQFF. The DNA for the CDR3 is TGTGCCAGCAGTCACCGGAATGAGCAGTTCTTC.

J is TRBJ2-5 and V is TRBV11-3, with a tentative D call TRBD2 (6 bases). Germline V lookup: CDR1 SGHNT, CDR2 YENEEA. V shed 2 bases and J shed 5 bases, with 12 bases lying between them. This CDR3 is built from 14 residues. The CDR3 DNA sequence: TGTGCCAGCAGCTTATCCTCCCTAGCGGAGACCCAGTACTTC. This gives the protein CASSLSSLAETQYF.

The chain couples TRBV2 to TRBJ2-2; possible D gene TRBD1, 6 bases. Trimming left V 6 bases short and J 4 bases short, with 9 bases between. CDR3 length equals 13 residues. Germline V gives CDR1 SNHLY, CDR2 FYNNEI. CDR3 coding DNA: TGTGCCAGCAGGCAGGGGATCACCGGGGAGCTGTTTTTT. Its translation is CASRQGITGELFF. Variable domain in full (rest from reference TRBV2 and TRBJ2-2): EPEVTQTPSHQVTQMGQEVILRCVPISNHLYFYWYRQILGQKVEFLVSFYNNEISEKSEIFDDQFSVERPDGSNFTLKIRSTKLEDSAMYFCASRQGITGELFFGEGSRLTVL.

This clone came up a few times. The rearrangement uses TRBV25-1 and TRBJ1-1, with a weak D call TRBD1 (5 bases). The CDR3 has 13 residues. V shed 2 bases and J shed 5 bases, with 9 bases lying between them. Germline V lookup: CDR1 MGHDK, CDR2 SYGVNS. The CDR3 sequence is CASSEPRGTEAFF. The CDR3 DNA sequence: TGTGCCAGCAGTGAACCCCGGGGGACTGAAGCTTTCTTT. The full variable domain, with the rest looked up from reference TRBV25-1 and TRBJ1-1, is EADIYQTPRYLVIGTGKKITLECSQTMGHDKMYWYQQDPGMELHLIHYSYGVNSTEKGDLSSESTVSRIRTEHFPLTLESARPSHTSQYLCASSEPRGTEAFFGQGTRLTVV.

The count of this clone is one. The rearrangement joins TRBV19 to TRBJ2-5; tentative D call: TRBD2 (5 bases). CDR3 size: 15 residues. The germline V gene encodes CDR1 LNHDA and CDR2 SQIVND (reference sequence). Trimming took 3 bases from V and 0 from J, leaving 11 bases between them. The CDR3 spells CASSIDYQYQETQYF. CDR3 in DNA: TGTGCCAGTAGTATCGACTATCAGTACCAAGAGACCCAGTACTTC.